The rows below give T cell receptor beta chains drawn from one sample of a study of T cells after yellow fever vaccination. TCRdb ran MiXCR on the 5' RACE reads and lists one entry per CDR3 protein. The data contain 25,000 to 30,000 distinct CDR3 sequences, approximately 4.8% of them seen just once; the ten biggest clones take up approximately 38%. This specimen consisted of PBMCs, either bulk or a sorted T-cell subset (CD4+, CD8+, memory, or dextramer-sorted; not recorded which), obtained on the day of the yellow fever booster vaccination. Every receptor here comes from a man aged 18 to 29 who received the YFV17D yellow fever vaccine. Both conserved end residues are part of each CDR3. A D gene is named only where the DNA matches it firmly. A clone size is listed for some rows: how often the clone was seen (once, few, many), or a class if it is expanded.

TRBV20-1	TRBJ2-7	many	.	TGCAGTGCTAGAGATGAAACCGACTACGAGCAGTACTTC	CSARDETDYEQYF
TRBV29-1	TRBJ2-2	many	.	TGCAGCGTTGAGGTCATGAACCCTCGGAACACCGGGGAGCTGTTTTTT	CSVEVMNPRNTGELFF
TRBV5-1	TRBJ1-2	many	.	TGCGCCAGCAGCTTGTCCCGGGATGGCTACACCTTC	CASSLSRDGYTF
TRBV24-1	TRBJ1-4	many	.	TGTGCCACCAGTGATCCCAGGGACGGTGAAAAACTGTTTTTT	CATSDPRDGEKLFF
TRBV7-3	TRBJ2-5	medium-sized	TRBD2	TGTGCCAGCAGCCCGGGGGGGCCCTTGGAGACCCAGTACTTC	CASSPGGPLETQYF
TRBV5-1	TRBJ1-3	many	.	TGCGCCAGCAGCTTGGCAGGCTCTGGAAACACCATATATTTT	CASSLAGSGNTIYF
TRBV6-5	TRBJ2-5	many	.	TGTGCCAGCAAGCCCTGGCGGGGGCCCCAAGAGACCCAGTACTTC	CASKPWRGPQETQYF
TRBV7-9	TRBJ1-1	many	.	TGTGCCAGCAGCCAGACGGGGCAGAGGGGCAACACTGAAGCTTTCTTT	CASSQTGQRGNTEAFF
TRBV6-5	TRBJ1-1	many	.	TGTGCCAGCAGTTACTACCCCCGCACTGAAGCTTTCTTT	CASSYYPRTEAFF
TRBV4-2	TRBJ1-2	many	.	TGTGCCAGCAGCCACTGGGGTGAGGGCTACACCTTC	CASSHWGEGYTF
TRBV20-1	TRBJ1-6	many	TRBD1	TGCAGTGCTAGGGACCCTAACACAGGGGAAAATTCACCCCTCCACTTT	CSARDPNTGENSPLHF
TRBV7-2	TRBJ1-1	many	TRBD1	TGTGCCAGCAGCTTAGTTGGGACAGGGAGCGTCCGCGGCACTGAAGCTTTCTTT	CASSLVGTGSVRGTEAFF
TRBV7-9	TRBJ1-1	many	TRBD1	TGTGCCAGCAGCCCCGTACGGGACAGGGCAACTGAAGCTTTCTTT	CASSPVRDRATEAFF
TRBV20-1	TRBJ1-5	many	.	TGCAGTGCTAGGGGCGGGGGAAGAAATCAGCCCCAGCATTTT	CSARGGGRNQPQHF
TRBV12-3/TRBV12-4	TRBJ2-1	many	.	TGTGCCAGCACTACCCCCGGACAGTCCTACAATGAGCAGTTCTTC	CASTTPGQSYNEQFF
TRBV7-9	TRBJ2-1	many	TRBD2	TGTGCCAGCAGCGGGAGGGGCAATGAGCAGTTCTTC	CASSGRGNEQFF
TRBV7-2	TRBJ2-7	many	.	TGTGCCAGCAGCTTAAGGCTAGCCTCCTACGAGCAGTACTTC	CASSLRLASYEQYF
TRBV5-1	TRBJ1-2	many	TRBD1	TGCGCCAGCAGCAGACAGGGGGCGAACTATGGCTACACCTTC	CASSRQGANYGYTF
TRBV6-4	TRBJ1-3	once	TRBD1	TGTGCCATTACACAGGGGTACTCTGGAAACACCATATATTTT	CAITQGYSGNTIYF
TRBV20-1	TRBJ2-1	many	TRBD2	TGCAGTGCTAGAGTGGCTAGCGGCAACAATGAGCAGTTCTTC	CSARVASGNNEQFF
TRBV13	TRBJ2-3	many	.	TGTGCCAGCAGCTTAAAGGGCACAGATACGCAGTATTTT	CASSLKGTDTQYF
TRBV24-1	TRBJ2-5	few	.	TGTGCCACCAGTGAAACCGATCAAGAGACCCAGTACTTC	CATSETDQETQYF
TRBV5-1	TRBJ1-1	many	TRBD1	TGCGCCAGCAGCAGGGATGAGTCAGGGGGCACTGAAGCTTTCTTT	CASSRDESGGTEAFF
TRBV20-1	TRBJ1-4	many	.	TGCAGTGCTAGCAGAGGGGGACCGAATGAAAAACTGTTTTTT	CSASRGGPNEKLFF
TRBV2	TRBJ2-3	few	.	TGTGCCAGCAGTGAACCCGGCCAAACAGATACGCAGTATTTT	CASSEPGQTDTQYF
TRBV6-1	TRBJ1-2	many	.	TGTGCCAGCACCGCGACAGAACTTACTAACTATGGCTACACCTTC	CASTATELTNYGYTF
TRBV6-6	TRBJ1-6	many	.	TGTGCCAGCAGTCCAACAGGTACCCTCCACTTT	CASSPTGTLHF
TRBV11-2	TRBJ1-2	few	.	TGTGCCAGCAGCTTAGATCGCGCTGGCTACACCTTC	CASSLDRAGYTF
TRBV4-3	TRBJ2-1	.	.	TGCGCCAGCAGCCAAAGGACGACCCTTCATGAGCAGTTCTTC	CASSQRTTLHEQFF
TRBV5-6	TRBJ2-2	many	.	TGTGCCAGCAGCTCAGAGAAACAGGGCGCCGGGGAGCTGTTTTTT	CASSSEKQGAGELFF
TRBV6-5	TRBJ2-1	.	TRBD2	TGTGCCAGCAACCTAGCGGGGGGGTCCTACAATGAGCAGTTCTTC	CASNLAGGSYNEQFF
TRBV20-1	TRBJ2-1	many	.	TGCAGTGCTAGGGTAAATGAGCAGTTCTTC	CSARVNEQFF
TRBV11-2	TRBJ2-3	many	.	TGTGCCAGCAGTCCCGGGGATACGCAGTATTTT	CASSPGDTQYF
TRBV7-2	TRBJ1-5	many	.	TGTGCCAGCAGCTTAGAACAGGGCAATCAGCCCCAGCATTTT	CASSLEQGNQPQHF
TRBV5-1	TRBJ1-1	many	.	TGCGCCAGCCGAATCCGGGGGGCTGGAAACACTGAAGCTTTCTTT	CASRIRGAGNTEAFF
TRBV12-3/TRBV12-4	TRBJ2-3	many	.	TGTGCCAGCTCCCGCTGGACGGTGGGAGATACGCAGTATTTT	CASSRWTVGDTQYF
TRBV4-2	TRBJ2-3	few	.	TGTGCCAGCAGCCTAAGCTCAGGGACAGATACGCAGTATTTT	CASSLSSGTDTQYF
TRBV9	TRBJ2-5	many	TRBD2	TGTGCCAGCAGCGTCACTAGCGGGGGGTACCAAGAGACCCAGTACTTC	CASSVTSGGYQETQYF
TRBV7-2	TRBJ1-3	many	.	TGTGCCAGCAGCTTGGACGGCAGCTCTGGAAACACCATATATTTT	CASSLDGSSGNTIYF
TRBV12-3/TRBV12-4	TRBJ1-5	many	.	TGTGCCAGCAGTCACGGTACATCTGTGGGAAGCAATCAGCCCCAGCATTTT	CASSHGTSVGSNQPQHF
TRBV5-1	TRBJ2-2	many	TRBD2	TGCGCCAGCAGCTCGGGACTAGTTAACACCGGGGAGCTGTTTTTT	CASSSGLVNTGELFF
TRBV29-1	TRBJ1-5	many	.	TGCAGCGCCTCGGACGGGATCTTGGGCAATCAGCCCCAGCATTTT	CSASDGILGNQPQHF
TRBV12-3/TRBV12-4	TRBJ2-1	many	TRBD2	TGTGCCAGCAGTTTCCTCGCGGGGGGGCCTTACAATGAGCAGTTCTTC	CASSFLAGGPYNEQFF
TRBV5-1	TRBJ2-7	many	.	TGCGCCAGCAGCTCCTGGGGGGGCGGCAATGAGGAGCAGTACTTC	CASSSWGGGNEEQYF
TRBV20-1	TRBJ2-3	many	TRBD1	TGCAGTGCCGTGACAGGGATCGACACGCAGTATTTT	CSAVTGIDTQYF
TRBV5-1	TRBJ2-5	many	TRBD2	TGCGCCAGCAGCCAGGCTAGCGGCGAAGAGACCCAGTACTTC	CASSQASGEETQYF
TRBV10-3	TRBJ2-1	many	.	TGTGCCATCAGTGACGAGGGGGGCCCATACAATGAGCAGTTCTTC	CAISDEGGPYNEQFF
TRBV7-2	TRBJ1-4	many	.	TGTGCCAGCAGTCAACGGCCCAATGAAAAACTGTTTTTT	CASSQRPNEKLFF
TRBV20-1	TRBJ2-5	many	.	TGCAGTGCTGGTGTGGAACAAGAGACCCAGTACTTC	CSAGVEQETQYF
TRBV4-3	TRBJ2-1	.	.	TGCGCCAGCAGCCGCCCGCGGGCGGGGCTTGATCATGAGCAGTTCTTC	CASSRPRAGLDHEQFF
TRBV6-6	TRBJ1-6	many	TRBD1	TGTGCCAGCAGTTACACAGGGGATTCACCCCTCCACTTT	CASSYTGDSPLHF
TRBV5-1	TRBJ2-2	many	TRBD1	TGCGCCAGCAGCTTGGGCTACACCTCAGGGGGCATCGGGGAGCTGTTTTTT	CASSLGYTSGGIGELFF
TRBV5-1	TRBJ2-5	many	TRBD2	TGCGCCAGCAGCGGAGGGACTAGCGGGGAGACCCAGTACTTC	CASSGGTSGETQYF
TRBV10-3	TRBJ1-6	many	TRBD1	TGTGCCATCAGTGAGTCGAAAGTCTCGGACAGGGCTTATTCTCCACCCCTCCACTTT	CAISESKVSDRAYSPPLHF
TRBV5-4	TRBJ1-1	few	.	TGTGCCAGCAGCTTGGGACAGCAGAACACTGAAGCTTTCTTT	CASSLGQQNTEAFF